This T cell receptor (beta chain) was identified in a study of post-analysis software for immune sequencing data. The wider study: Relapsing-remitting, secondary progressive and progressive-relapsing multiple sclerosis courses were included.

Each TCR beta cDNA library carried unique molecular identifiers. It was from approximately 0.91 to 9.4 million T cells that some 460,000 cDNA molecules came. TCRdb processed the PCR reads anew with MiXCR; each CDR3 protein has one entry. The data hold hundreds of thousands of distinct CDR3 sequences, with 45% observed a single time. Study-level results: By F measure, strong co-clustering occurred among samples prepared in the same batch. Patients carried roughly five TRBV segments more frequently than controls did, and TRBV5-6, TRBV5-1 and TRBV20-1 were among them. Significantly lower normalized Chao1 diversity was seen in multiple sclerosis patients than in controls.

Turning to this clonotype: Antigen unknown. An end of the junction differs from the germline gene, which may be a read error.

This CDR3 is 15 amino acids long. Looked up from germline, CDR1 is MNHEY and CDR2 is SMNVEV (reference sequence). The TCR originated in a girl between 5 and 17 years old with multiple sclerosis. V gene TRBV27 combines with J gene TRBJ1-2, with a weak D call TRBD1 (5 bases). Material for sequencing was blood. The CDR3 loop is CASSPEGRGSYDYTF. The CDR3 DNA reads TGTGCCAGCAGTCCTGAGGGGCGAGGGAGCTATGACTACACCTTC.